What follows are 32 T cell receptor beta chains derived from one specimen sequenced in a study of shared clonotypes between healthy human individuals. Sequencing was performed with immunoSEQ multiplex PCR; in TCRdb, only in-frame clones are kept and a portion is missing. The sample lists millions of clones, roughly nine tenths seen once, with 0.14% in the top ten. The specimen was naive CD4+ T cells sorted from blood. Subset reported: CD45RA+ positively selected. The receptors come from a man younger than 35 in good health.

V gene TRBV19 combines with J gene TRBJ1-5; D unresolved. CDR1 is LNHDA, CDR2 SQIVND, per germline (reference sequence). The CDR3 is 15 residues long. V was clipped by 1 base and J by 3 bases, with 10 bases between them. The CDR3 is CASSIGQANNQPQHF. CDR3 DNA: TGTGCCAGTAGTATAGGCCAGGCAAACAATCAGCCCCAGCATTTT.

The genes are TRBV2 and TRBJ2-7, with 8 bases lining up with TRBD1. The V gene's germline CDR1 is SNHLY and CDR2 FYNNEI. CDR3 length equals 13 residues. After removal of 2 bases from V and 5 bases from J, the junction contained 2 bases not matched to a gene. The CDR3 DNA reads TGTGCCAGCAGTGAACAGGGGGCTCACGAGCAGTACTTC. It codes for CASSEQGAHEQYF.

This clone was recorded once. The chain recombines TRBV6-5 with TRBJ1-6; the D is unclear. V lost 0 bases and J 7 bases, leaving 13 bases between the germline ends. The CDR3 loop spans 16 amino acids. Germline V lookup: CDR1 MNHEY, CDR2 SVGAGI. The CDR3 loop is CASSYSSIGGNSPLHF. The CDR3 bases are TGTGCCAGCAGTTACTCGAGTATAGGCGGAAATTCACCCCTCCACTTT.

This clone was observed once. The chain's CDR3 is CASSQEVGWGGDQPQHF. In DNA, the CDR3 is TGTGCCAGCAGCCAAGAAGTTGGCTGGGGGGGCGATCAGCCCCAGCATTTT. The V and J genes are TRBV14 and TRBJ1-5, with D perhaps TRBD1 (6 bases). CDR1 and CDR2 (germline): SGHDN, FVKESK. Trimming shortened V by 0 bases and J by 5 bases, and 17 bases separated the two germline ends. This CDR3 has 17 amino acids.

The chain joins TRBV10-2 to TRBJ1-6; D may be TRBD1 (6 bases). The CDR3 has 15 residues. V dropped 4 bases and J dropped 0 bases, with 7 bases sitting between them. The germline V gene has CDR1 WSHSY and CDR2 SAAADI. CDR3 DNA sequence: TGCGCCAGCAGTGCGGACAGCTCCTATAATTCACCCCTCCACTTT. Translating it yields CASSADSSYNSPLHF.

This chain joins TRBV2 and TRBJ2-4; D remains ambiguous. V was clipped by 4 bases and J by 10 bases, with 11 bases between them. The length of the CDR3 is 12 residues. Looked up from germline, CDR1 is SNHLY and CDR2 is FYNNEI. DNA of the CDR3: TGTGCCAGCAGTGCCTCGGATCCGATTCAGTACTTC. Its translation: CASSASDPIQYF.

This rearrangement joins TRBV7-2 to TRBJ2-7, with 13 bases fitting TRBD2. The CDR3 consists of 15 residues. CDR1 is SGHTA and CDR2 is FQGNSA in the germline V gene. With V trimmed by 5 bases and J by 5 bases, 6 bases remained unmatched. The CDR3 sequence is CASSRTSGSTNEQYF. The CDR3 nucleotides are TGTGCCAGCAGCCGGACTAGCGGGAGCACCAACGAGCAGTACTTC.

CDR3 protein: CASVSGYEQYF. In nucleotides, the CDR3 is TGTGCCAGCGTGTCGGGGTACGAGCAGTACTTC. The chain uses TRBV2 and TRBJ2-7; weak D call: TRBD2 (5 bases). V lost 8 bases, J lost 4 bases, and 9 bases lay in between. The germline gives CDR1 SNHLY, CDR2 FYNNEI. The CDR3 extends over 11 amino acids.

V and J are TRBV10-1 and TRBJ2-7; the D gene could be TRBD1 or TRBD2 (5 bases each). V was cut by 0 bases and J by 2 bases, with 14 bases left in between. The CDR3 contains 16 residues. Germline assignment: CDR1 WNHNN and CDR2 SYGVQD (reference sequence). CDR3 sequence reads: CASSESSGGITYEQYF. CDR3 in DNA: TGCGCCAGCAGTGAGTCTTCTGGGGGAATAACCTACGAGCAGTACTTC.

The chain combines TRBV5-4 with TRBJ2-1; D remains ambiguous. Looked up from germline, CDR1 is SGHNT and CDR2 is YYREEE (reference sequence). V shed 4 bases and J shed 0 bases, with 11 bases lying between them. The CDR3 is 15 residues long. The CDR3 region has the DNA TGTGCCAGCAGCATGGACCAGTACTCCTACAATGAGCAGTTCTTC. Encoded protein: CASSMDQYSYNEQFF.

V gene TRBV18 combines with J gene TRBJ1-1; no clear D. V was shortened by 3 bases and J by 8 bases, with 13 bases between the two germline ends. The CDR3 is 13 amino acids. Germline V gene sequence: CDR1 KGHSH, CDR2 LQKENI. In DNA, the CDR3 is TGTGCCAGCTCACCTCTGACGTGGGCCGAAGCTTTCTTT. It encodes CASSPLTWAEAFF.

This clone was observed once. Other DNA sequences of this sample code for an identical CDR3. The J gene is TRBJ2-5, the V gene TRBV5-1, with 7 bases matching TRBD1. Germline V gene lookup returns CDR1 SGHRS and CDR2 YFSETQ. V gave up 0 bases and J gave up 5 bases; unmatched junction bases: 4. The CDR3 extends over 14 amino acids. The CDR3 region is CASSLGGGQETQYF. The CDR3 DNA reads TGCGCCAGCAGCTTGGGAGGGGGCCAGGAGACCCAGTACTTC. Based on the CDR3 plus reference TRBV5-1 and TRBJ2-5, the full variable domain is KAGVTQTPRYLIKTRGQQVTLSCSPISGHRSVSWYQQTPGQGLQFLFEYFSETQRNKGNFPGRFSGRQFSNSRSEMNVSTLELGDSALYLCASSLGGGQETQYFGPGTRLLVL.

The CDR3 loop is CASSSTLGLGSYNEQFF. For the CDR3, the DNA is TGTGCCAGCAGTTCGACCCTGGGTCTAGGTTCCTACAATGAGCAGTTCTTC. The chain links TRBV28 to TRBJ2-1; D remains ambiguous. The germline V and J ends were trimmed by 4 bases and 1 base, with 17 bases remaining between them. Germline CDR1 is MDHEN and CDR2 is SYDVKM. This CDR3 contains 17 residues. Filled out from reference TRBV28 and TRBJ2-1, the complete variable domain reads DVKVTQSSRYLVKRTGEKVFLECVQDMDHENMFWYRQDPGLGLRLIYFSYDVKMKEKGDIPEGYSVSREKKERFSLILESASTNQTSMYLCASSSTLGLGSYNEQFFGPGTRLTVL.

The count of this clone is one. CDR3 coding DNA: TGTGCCAGCAGTTCGGACAGGGGGGGTGAAAAACTGTTTTTT. Encoded protein: CASSSDRGGEKLFF. V gene TRBV6-5 combines with J gene TRBJ1-4, with 10 bases aligning to TRBD1. With V trimmed by 4 bases and J by 7 bases, 3 bases remained unmatched. Germline values: CDR1 MNHEY, CDR2 SVGAGI. This CDR3 is 14 amino acids long.

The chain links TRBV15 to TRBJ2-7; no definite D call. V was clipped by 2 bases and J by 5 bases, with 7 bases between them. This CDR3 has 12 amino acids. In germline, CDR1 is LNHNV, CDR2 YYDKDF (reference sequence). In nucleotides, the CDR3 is TGTGCCACCAGCAGACCCCGCCACGAGCAGTACTTC. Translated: CATSRPRHEQYF.

CDR3: CASNKAGGLQETQYF. The CDR3 nucleotides read TGTGCCAGCAATAAGGCGGGGGGGCTACAAGAGACCCAGTACTTC. This chain connects TRBV28 to TRBJ2-5; the match to TRBD2 covers 9 bases. The CDR3 sequence is 15 residues long. Germline trimming cut 7 bases from V and 2 bases from J; bases unmatched to any gene: 8. Germline loops: CDR1 MDHEN, CDR2 SYDVKM.

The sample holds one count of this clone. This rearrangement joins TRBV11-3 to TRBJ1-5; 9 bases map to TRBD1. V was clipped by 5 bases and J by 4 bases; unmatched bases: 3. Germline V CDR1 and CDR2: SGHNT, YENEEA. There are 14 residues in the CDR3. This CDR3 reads CASSLGTGNQPQHF. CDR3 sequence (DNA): TGTGCCAGCAGCCTCGGGACAGGGAATCAGCCCCAGCATTTT.

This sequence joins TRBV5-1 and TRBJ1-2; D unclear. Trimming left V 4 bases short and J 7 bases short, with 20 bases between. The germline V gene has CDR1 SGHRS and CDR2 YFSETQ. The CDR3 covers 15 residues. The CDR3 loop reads CASSLGAGVSAGYTF. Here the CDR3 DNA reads TGCGCCAGCAGCCTTGGAGCAGGAGTTAGCGCTGGCTACACCTTC.

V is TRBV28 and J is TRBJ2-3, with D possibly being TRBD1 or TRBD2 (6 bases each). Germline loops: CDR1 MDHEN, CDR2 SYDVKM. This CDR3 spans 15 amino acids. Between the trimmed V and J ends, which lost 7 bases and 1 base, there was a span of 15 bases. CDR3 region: CASKGGDTGTDTQYF. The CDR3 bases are TGTGCCAGCAAGGGCGGGGACACCGGCACAGATACGCAGTATTTT.

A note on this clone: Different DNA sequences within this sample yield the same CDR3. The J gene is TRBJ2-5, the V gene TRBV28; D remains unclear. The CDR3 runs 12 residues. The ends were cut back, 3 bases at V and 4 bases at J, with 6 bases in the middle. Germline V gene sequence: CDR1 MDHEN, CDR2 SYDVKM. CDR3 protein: CASSFVGETQYF. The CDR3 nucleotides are TGTGCCAGCAGTTTTGTAGGAGAGACCCAGTACTTC.

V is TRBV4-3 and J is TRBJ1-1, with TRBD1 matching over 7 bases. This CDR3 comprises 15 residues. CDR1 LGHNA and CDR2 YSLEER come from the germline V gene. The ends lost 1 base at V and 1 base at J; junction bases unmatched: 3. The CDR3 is CASSQADRQNTEAFF. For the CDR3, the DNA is TGCGCCAGCAGCCAAGCGGACAGGCAGAACACTGAAGCTTTCTTT.

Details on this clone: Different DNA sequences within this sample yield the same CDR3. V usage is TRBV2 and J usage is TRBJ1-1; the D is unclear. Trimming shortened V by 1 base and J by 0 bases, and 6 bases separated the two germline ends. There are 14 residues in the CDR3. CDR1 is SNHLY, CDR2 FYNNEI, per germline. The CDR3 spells CASSEEQVNTEAFF. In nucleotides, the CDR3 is TGTGCCAGCAGTGAAGAACAAGTGAACACTGAAGCTTTCTTT.

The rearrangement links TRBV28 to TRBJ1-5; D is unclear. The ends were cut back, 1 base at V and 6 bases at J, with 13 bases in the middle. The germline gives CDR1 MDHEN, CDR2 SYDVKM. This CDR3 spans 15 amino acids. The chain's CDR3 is CASSLSDLRGQPQHF. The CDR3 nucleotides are TGTGCCAGCAGTTTATCCGATTTGCGCGGTCAGCCCCAGCATTTT.

CDR3 sequence (DNA): TGTGCCAGCAGCGCTCTCGGGCAGGATAATTCACCCCTCCACTTT. This gives the protein CASSALGQDNSPLHF. This chain uses TRBV9 with TRBJ1-6; no clear D gene. In germline, CDR1 is SGDLS, CDR2 YYNGEE. The V gene lost 3 bases and the J gene lost 5 bases, with 12 bases spanning the gap. CDR3 length equals 15 residues.

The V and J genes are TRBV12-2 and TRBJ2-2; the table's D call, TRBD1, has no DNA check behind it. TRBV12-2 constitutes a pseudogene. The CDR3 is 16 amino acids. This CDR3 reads CASRFASGGETGELFF. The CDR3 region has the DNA TGTGCAAGTCGCTTCGCCTCAGGGGGCGAAACCGGGGAGCTGTTTTTT.

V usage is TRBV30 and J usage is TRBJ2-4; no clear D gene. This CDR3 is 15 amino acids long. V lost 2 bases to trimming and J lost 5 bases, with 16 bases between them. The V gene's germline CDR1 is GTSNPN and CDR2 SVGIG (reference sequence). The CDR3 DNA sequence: TGTGCCTGGAGTCCACGGGCCTTTCTGGAAAACATTCAGTACTTC. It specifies CAWSPRAFLENIQYF.

The CDR3 reads CASSPRDPNEKLFF. Written as DNA, the CDR3 is TGTGCCAGCTCACCCCGGGACCCTAATGAAAAACTGTTTTTT. V usage is TRBV18 and J usage is TRBJ1-4; D might be TRBD1 (5 bases). This CDR3 is 14 amino acids long. Trimming removed 3 bases at V and 3 bases at J, with 8 bases between. The germline CDR1 and CDR2 sequences are KGHSH and LQKENI.

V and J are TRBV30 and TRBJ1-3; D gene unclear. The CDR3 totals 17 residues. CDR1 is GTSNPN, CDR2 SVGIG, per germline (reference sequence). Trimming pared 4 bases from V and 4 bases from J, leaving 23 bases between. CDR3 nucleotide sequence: TGTGCCTGGACGGGCAGACTTTGGGGTTTGGGGGGAAACACCATATATTTT. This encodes CAWTGRLWGLGGNTIYF. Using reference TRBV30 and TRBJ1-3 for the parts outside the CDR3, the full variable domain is SQTIHQWPATLVQPVGSPLSLECTVEGTSNPNLYWYRQAAGRGLQLLFYSVGIGQISSEVPQNLSASRPQDRQFILSSKKLLLSDSGFYLCAWTGRLWGLGGNTIYFGEGSWLTVV.

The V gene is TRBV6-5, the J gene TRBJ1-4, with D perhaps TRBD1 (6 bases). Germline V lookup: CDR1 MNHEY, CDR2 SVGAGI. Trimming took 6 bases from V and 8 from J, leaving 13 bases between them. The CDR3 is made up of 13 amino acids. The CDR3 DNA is TGTGCCAGCAGGAGAGTTACAGGGGAAAAACTGTTTTTT. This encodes CASRRVTGEKLFF.

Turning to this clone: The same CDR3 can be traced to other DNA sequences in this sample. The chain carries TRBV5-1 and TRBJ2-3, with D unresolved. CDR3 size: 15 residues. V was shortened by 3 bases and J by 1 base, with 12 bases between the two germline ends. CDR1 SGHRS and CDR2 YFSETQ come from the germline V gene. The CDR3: CASSWAGTGTDTQYF. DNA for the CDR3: TGCGCCAGCAGCTGGGCAGGTACAGGCACAGATACGCAGTATTTT.

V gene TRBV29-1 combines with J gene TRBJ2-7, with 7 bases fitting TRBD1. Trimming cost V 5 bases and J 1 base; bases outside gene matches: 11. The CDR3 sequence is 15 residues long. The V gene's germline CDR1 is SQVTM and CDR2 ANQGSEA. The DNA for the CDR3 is TGCAGCGTTAGACCCGGGACAGCCGCATCCTACGAGCAGTACTTC. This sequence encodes CSVRPGTAASYEQYF.

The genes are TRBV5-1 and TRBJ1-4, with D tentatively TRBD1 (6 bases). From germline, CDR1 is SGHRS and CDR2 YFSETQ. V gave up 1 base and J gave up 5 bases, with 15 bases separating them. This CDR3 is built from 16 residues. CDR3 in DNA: TGCGCCAGCAGCTTGTTGGGGGGACAAGCGAATGAAAAACTGTTTTTT. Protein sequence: CASSLLGGQANEKLFF.